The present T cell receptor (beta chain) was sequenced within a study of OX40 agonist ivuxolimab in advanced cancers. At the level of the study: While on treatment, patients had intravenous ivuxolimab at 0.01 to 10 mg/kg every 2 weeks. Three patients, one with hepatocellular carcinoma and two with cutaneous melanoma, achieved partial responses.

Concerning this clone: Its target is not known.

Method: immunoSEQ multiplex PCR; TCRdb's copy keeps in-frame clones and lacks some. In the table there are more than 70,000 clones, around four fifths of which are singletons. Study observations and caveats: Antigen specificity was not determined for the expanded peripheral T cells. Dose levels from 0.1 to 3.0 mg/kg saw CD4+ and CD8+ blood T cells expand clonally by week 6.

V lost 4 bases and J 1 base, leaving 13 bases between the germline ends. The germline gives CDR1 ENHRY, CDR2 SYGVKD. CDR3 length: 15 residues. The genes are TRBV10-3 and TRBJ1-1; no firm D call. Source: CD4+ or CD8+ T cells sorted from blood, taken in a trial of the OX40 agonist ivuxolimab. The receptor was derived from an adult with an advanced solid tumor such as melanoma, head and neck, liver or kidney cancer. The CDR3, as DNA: TGTGCCATCAGTGTGGTTACCGGGGAGAACACTGAAGCTTTCTTT. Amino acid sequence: CAISVVTGENTEAFF.